This entry features one TCR beta chain sequence. Its matching antigen is unknown. Looked up from germline, CDR1 is SNHLY and CDR2 is FYNNEI. V shed 4 bases and J shed 6 bases, with 4 bases lying between them. The CDR3 length is 11 residues. The record originates from a study of cytomegalovirus exposure and HLA in healthy donors. Repertoires were generated with immunoSEQ multiplex PCR, while TCRdb's copy carries only in-frame clones and drops some. The table shows fewer than 200,000 clones, with roughly 96% occurring only once. Study results and limitations: Usually a TCR sequence was rare, but some public TCRs were found in many donors.

The J gene is TRBJ2-1, the V gene TRBV2; D call uncertain. The sequence was collected from a woman aged 18 to 35 in good health and CMV-seronegative. The sequenced sample was PBMCs. The CDR3 protein is CASSVLNEQFF. The CDR3 nucleotides are TGTGCCAGCAGTGTTCTCAATGAGCAGTTCTTC.